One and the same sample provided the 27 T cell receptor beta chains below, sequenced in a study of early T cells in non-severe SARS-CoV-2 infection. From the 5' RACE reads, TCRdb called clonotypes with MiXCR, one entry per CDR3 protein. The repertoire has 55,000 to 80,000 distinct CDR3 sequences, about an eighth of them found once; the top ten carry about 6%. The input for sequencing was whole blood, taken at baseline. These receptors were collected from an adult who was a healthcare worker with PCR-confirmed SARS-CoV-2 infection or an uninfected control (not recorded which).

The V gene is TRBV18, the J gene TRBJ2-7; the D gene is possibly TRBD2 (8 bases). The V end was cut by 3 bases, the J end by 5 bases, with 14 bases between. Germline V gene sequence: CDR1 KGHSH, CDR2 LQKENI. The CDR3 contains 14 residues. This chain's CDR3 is CASSPGLGQDEQYF. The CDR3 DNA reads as TGTGCCAGCTCACCGGGACTAGGACAGGACGAGCAGTACTTC. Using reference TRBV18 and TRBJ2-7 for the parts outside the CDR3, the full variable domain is NAGVMQNPRHLVRRRGQEARLRCSPMKGHSHVYWYRQLPEEGLKFMVYLQKENIIDESGMPKERFSAEFPKEGPSILRIQQVVRGDSAAYFCASSPGLGQDEQYFGPGTRLTVT.

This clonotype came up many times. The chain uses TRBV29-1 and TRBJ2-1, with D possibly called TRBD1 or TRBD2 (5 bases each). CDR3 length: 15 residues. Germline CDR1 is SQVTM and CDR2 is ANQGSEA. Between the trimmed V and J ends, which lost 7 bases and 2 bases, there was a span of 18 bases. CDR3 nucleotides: TGCAGCGCCCGTTCGGGGCGTGAGACCTACAATGAGCAGTTCTTC. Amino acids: CSARSGRETYNEQFF.

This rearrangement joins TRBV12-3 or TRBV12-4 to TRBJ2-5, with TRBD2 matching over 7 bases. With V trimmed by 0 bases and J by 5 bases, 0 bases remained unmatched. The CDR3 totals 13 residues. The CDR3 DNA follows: TGTGCCAGCAGTTTAGCGGGAGGGGAGACCCAGTACTTC. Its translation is CASSLAGGETQYF.

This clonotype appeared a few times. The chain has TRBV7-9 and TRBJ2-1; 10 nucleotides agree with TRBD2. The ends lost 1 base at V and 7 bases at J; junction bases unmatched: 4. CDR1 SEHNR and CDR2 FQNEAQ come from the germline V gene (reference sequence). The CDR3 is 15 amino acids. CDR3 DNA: TGTGCCAGCAGCTTAGGAAGCGGGGGGGCAAATGAGCAGTTCTTC. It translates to CASSLGSGGANEQFF.

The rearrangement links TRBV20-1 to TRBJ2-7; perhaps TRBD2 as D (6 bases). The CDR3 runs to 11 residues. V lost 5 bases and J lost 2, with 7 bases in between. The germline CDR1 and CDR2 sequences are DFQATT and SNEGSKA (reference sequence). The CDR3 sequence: CSASGAYEQYF. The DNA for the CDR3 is TGCAGTGCTTCGGGAGCCTACGAGCAGTACTTC.

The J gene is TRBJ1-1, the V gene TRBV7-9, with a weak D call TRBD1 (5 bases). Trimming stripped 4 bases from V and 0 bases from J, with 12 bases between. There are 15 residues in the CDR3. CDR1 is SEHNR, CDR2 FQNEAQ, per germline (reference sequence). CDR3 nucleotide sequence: TGTGCCAGCAGCTCCGGGGCAGGAGTGAACACTGAAGCTTTCTTT. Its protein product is CASSSGAGVNTEAFF.

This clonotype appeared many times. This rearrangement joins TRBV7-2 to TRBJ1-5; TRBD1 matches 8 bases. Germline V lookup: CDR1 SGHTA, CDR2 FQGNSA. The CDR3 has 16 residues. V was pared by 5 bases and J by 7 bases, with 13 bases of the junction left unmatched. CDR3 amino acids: CASSPTTGALEQPQHF. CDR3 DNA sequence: TGTGCCAGCAGCCCAACGACAGGGGCGCTGGAACAGCCCCAGCATTTT.

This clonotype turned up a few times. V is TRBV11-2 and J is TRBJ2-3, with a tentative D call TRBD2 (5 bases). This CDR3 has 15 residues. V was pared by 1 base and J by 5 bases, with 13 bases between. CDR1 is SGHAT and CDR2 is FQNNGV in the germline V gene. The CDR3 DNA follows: TGTGCCAGCAGCTTAGCGGATCGGGAAGGAGATACGCAGTATTTT. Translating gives CASSLADREGDTQYF. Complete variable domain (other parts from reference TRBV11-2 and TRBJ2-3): EAGVAQSPRYKIIEKRQSVAFWCNPISGHATLYWYQQILGQGPKLLIQFQNNGVVDDSQLPKDRFSAERLKGVDSTLKIQPAKLEDSAVYLCASSLADREGDTQYFGPGTRLTVL.

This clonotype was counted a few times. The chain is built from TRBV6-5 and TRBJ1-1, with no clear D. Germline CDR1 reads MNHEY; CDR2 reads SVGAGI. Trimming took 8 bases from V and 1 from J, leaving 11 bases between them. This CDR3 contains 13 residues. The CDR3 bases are TGTGCCAGCTCTGAAGCGGGGAACACTGAAGCTTTCTTT. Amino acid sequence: CASSEAGNTEAFF.

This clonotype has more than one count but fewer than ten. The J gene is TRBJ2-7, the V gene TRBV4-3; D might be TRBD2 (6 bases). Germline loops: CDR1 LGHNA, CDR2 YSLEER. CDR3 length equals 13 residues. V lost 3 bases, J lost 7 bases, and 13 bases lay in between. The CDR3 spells CASSQSWGGEQYF. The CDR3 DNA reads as TGCGCCAGCAGCCAGTCTTGGGGAGGAGAGCAGTACTTC.

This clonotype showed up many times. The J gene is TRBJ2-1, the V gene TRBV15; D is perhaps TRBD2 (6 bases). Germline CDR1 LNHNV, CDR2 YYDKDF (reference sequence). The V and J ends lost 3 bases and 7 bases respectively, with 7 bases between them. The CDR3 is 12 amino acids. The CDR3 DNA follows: TGTGCCACCAGCAGCGGGGGAAATGAGCAGTTCTTC. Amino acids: CATSSGGNEQFF.

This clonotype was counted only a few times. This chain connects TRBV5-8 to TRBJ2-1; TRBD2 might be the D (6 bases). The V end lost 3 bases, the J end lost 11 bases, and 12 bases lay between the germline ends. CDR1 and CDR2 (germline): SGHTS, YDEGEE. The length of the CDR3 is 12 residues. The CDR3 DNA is TGTGCCAGCAGCTCGACGGGACTTCAGCAGTTCTTC. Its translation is CASSSTGLQQFF.

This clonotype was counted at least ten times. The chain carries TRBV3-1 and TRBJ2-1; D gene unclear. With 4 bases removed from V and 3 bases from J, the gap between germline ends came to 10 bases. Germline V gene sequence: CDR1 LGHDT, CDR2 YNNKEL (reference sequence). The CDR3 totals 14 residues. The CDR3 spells CASSPRQDYNEQFF. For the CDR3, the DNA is TGTGCCAGCAGCCCCCGGCAGGACTACAATGAGCAGTTCTTC.

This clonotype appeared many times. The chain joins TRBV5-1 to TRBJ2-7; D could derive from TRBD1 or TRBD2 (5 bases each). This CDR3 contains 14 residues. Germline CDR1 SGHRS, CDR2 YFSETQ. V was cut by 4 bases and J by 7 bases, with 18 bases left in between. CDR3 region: CASSIGTLSQEQYF. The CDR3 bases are TGCGCCAGCAGCATCGGGACGTTGAGTCAGGAGCAGTACTTC.

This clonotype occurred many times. DNA for the CDR3: TGTGCCAGTAGTGGGGCACTGCGATTTACCTACAATGAGCAGTTCTTC. Encoded protein: CASSGALRFTYNEQFF. This sequence joins TRBV19 and TRBJ2-1; maybe TRBD1 (5 bases). The length of the CDR3 is 16 residues. Trimming left V 5 bases short and J 2 bases short, with 16 bases between. The V gene's germline CDR1 is LNHDA and CDR2 SQIVND (reference sequence).

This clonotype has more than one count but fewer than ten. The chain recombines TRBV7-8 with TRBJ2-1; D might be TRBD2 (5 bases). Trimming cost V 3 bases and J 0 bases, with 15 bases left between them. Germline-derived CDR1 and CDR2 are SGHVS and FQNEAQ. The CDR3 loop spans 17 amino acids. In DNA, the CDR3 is TGTGCCAGCAGCTTTGGCGGGTTCTTAAGCTCCTACAATGAGCAGTTCTTC. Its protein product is CASSFGGFLSSYNEQFF. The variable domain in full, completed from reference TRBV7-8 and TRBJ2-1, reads GAGVSQSPRYKVAKRGQDVALRCDPISGHVSLFWYQQALGQGPEFLTYFQNEAQLDKSGLPSDRFFAERPEGSVSTLKIQRTQQEDSAVYLCASSFGGFLSSYNEQFFGPGTRLTVL.

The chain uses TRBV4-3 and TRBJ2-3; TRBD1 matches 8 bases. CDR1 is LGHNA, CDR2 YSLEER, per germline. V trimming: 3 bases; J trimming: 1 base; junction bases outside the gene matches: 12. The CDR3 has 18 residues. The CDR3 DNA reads TGCGCCAGCAGCCAGGGCCCCTCCGGGACAGGACGCACAGATACGCAGTATTTT. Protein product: CASSQGPSGTGRTDTQYF.

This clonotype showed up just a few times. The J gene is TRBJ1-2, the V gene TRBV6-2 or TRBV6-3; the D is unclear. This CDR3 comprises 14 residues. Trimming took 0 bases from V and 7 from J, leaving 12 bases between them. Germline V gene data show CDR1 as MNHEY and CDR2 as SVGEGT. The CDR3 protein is CASSYSTQPAGYTF. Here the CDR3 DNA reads TGTGCCAGCAGTTACTCGACCCAGCCAGCTGGCTACACCTTC.

CDR3 sequence: CASSQEHLVPSEQYF. The CDR3 DNA reads as TGCGCCAGCAGCCAAGAACACCTAGTCCCCTCCGAGCAGTACTTC. This chain links TRBV4-1 with TRBJ2-7; D not resolved. Germline V lookup: CDR1 MGHRA, CDR2 YSYEKL. The V end lost 0 bases, the J end lost 6 bases, and 15 bases lay between the germline ends. CDR3 length: 15 residues.

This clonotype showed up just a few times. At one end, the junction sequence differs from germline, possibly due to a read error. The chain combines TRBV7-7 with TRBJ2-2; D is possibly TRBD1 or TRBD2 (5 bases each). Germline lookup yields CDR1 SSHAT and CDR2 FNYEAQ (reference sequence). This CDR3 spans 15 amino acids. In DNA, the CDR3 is TGTGCTAGCAGCTTAGGAGGACAGAACACCGGGGAGCTGTTTTTT. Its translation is CASSLGGQNTGELFF.

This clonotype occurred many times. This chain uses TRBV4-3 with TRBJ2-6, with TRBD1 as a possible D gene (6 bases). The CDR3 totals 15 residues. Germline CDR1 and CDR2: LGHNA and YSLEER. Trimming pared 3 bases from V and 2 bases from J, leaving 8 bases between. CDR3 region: CASSHRGPGANVLTF. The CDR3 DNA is TGCGCCAGCAGCCACAGGGGTCCTGGGGCCAACGTCCTGACTTTC.

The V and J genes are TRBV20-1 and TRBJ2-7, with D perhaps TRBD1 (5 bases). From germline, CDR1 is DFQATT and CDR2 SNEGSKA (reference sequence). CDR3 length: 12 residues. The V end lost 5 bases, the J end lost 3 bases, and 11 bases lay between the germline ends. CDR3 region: CSAEQAHYEQYF. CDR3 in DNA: TGCAGTGCTGAACAGGCGCACTACGAGCAGTACTTC.

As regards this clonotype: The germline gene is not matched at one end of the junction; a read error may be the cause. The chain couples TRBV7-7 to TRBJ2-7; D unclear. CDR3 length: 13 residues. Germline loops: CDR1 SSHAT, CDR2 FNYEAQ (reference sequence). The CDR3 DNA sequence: TGTGCTAGCAGCTTAGGCCGCAGTAGCGAGCAGTACTTC. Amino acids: CASSLGRSSEQYF. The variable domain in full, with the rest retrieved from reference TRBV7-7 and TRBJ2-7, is GAGVSQSPRYKVTKRGQDVTLRCDPISSHATLYWYQQALGQGPEFLTYFNYEAQPDKSGLPSDRFSAERPEGSISTLTIQRTEQRDSAMYRCASSLGRSSEQYFGPGTRLTVT.

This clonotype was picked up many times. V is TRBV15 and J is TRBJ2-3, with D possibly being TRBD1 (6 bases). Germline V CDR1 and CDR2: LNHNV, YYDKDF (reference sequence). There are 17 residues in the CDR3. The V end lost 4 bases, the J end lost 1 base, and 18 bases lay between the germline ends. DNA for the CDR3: TGTGCCACCAGCAACCTTCAGGGGATGTACGGCACAGATACGCAGTATTTT. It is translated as CATSNLQGMYGTDTQYF.

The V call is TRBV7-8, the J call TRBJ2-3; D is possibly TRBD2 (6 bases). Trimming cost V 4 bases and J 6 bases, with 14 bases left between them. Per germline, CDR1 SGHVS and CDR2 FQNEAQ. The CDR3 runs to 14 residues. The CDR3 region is CASSSITGVDTQYF. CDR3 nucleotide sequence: TGTGCCAGCAGCTCGATAACGGGGGTGGATACGCAGTATTTT.

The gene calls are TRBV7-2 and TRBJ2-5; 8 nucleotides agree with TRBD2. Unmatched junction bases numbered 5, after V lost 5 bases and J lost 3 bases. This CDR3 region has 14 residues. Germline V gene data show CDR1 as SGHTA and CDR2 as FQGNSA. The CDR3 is CASSVIGGEETQYF. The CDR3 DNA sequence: TGTGCCAGCAGCGTCATCGGGGGGGAAGAGACCCAGTACTTC.

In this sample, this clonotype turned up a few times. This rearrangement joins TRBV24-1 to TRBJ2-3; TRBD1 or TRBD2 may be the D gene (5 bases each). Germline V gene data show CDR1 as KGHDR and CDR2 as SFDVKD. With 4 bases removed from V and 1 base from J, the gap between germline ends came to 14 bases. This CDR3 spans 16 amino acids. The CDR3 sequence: CATSDPPGRGTDTQYF. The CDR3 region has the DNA TGTGCCACCAGTGACCCGCCGGGGCGGGGCACAGATACGCAGTATTTT.